These 18 T cell receptor beta chains came from one sample sequenced in a study of CD8 T cells in ankylosing spondylitis. TCRdb independently ran MiXCR on the 5' RACE reads; one entry per CDR3 protein. Of around 130,000 distinct CDR3 sequences in the sample, roughly 9% are singletons; the top ten hold roughly 3.4%. Material: blood, either unsorted or a sorted T cell fraction (not recorded which). These receptors were obtained from a male donor with ankylosing spondylitis or in good health (not recorded which).

This clonotype was counted ten times or more. The V and J genes are TRBV20-1 and TRBJ2-3, with 7 bases aligning to TRBD2. The V gene end was trimmed by 0 bases and the J gene end by 2 bases; junction bases not matched to a gene: 5. This CDR3 is 15 amino acids long. Per the germline V gene, CDR1 is DFQATT and CDR2 is SNEGSKA (reference sequence). The CDR3 DNA reads as TGCAGTGCTAGAGAGCCTAGCGGTTACACAGATACGCAGTATTTT. Translated: CSAREPSGYTDTQYF.

The genes are TRBV5-1 and TRBJ2-7; 9 bases are a match to TRBD1. The trim removed 3 bases at V and 4 bases at J, leaving 11 bases unmatched. Germline values: CDR1 SGHRS, CDR2 YFSETQ. The CDR3 is 16 amino acids. The CDR3 nucleotides are TGCGCCAGCAGCTCAACTACGGGACAGGGAATTTACGAGCAGTACTTC. As protein: CASSSTTGQGIYEQYF.

This clonotype was observed a handful of times. The gene calls are TRBV13 and TRBJ2-7; TRBD2 might be the D (5 bases). The CDR3 totals 15 residues. The germline V and J ends were trimmed by 1 base and 6 bases, with 16 bases remaining between them. CDR1 and CDR2 from the germline V gene are PRHDT and FYEKMQ (reference sequence). The CDR3 nucleotides read TGTGCCAGCAGCTTAGCCCCTAGCCCGTTTGGCGAGCAGTACTTC. As protein: CASSLAPSPFGEQYF.

This clonotype was detected ten times or more. In DNA, the CDR3 is TGTGCCAGCAGCCAAGTGGCTAGCGGGAGGGCCACAGATACGCAGTATTTT. Translation gives CASSQVASGRATDTQYF. J is TRBJ2-3 and V is TRBV3-1, with TRBD2 matching 12 bases. Trimming cost V 1 base and J 2 bases; bases outside gene matches: 4. The germline gives CDR1 LGHDT, CDR2 YNNKEL (reference sequence). The CDR3 totals 17 residues.

The sample holds many counts of this clonotype. V is TRBV5-6 and J is TRBJ2-1; maybe TRBD2 (5 bases). CDR1 and CDR2 (germline): SGHDT, YYEEEE. The CDR3 contains 15 residues. Trimming removed 1 base at V and 8 bases at J, with 16 bases between. The CDR3 loop is CASSLFLGRRDEQFF. Here the CDR3 DNA reads TGTGCCAGCAGCTTGTTTTTAGGGAGAAGGGATGAGCAGTTCTTC.

In its sample, this clonotype was seen a few times. This chain links TRBV4-2 with TRBJ1-5, with D uncertain. Germline CDR1 LGHNA, CDR2 YNFKEQ. The CDR3 consists of 14 residues. The V gene lost 4 bases and the J gene lost 4 bases, with 11 bases spanning the gap. The chain's CDR3 is CASSLGSLNQPQHF. In DNA, the CDR3 is TGTGCCAGCAGCCTGGGCAGCCTAAATCAGCCCCAGCATTTT.

This clonotype was seen repeatedly, ten times or more. The chain uses TRBV20-1 and TRBJ2-5; no clear D gene. V was trimmed by 6 bases and J by 5 bases, leaving 19 bases between them. Germline loops: CDR1 DFQATT, CDR2 SNEGSKA (reference sequence). The CDR3 has 14 residues. The CDR3 reads CSAQSLRKEETQYF. The CDR3, as DNA: TGCAGTGCACAAAGCCTCCGAAAGGAGGAGACCCAGTACTTC.

This clonotype appeared many times. The rearrangement joins TRBV12-3 or TRBV12-4 to TRBJ2-2; TRBD2 is a possible D gene (5 bases). The CDR3 length is 13 residues. V gave up 2 bases and J gave up 5 bases, with 6 bases separating them. CDR3 amino acids: CASSLRETGELFF. The CDR3 DNA reads as TGTGCCAGCAGTTTAAGGGAGACCGGGGAGCTGTTTTTT.

This clonotype has at least ten counts. The CDR3 region is CASSSTSGTNNEQFF. As DNA, the CDR3 is TGCGCCAGCAGCTCTACTAGCGGGACAAACAATGAGCAGTTCTTC. The chain links TRBV5-1 to TRBJ2-1; 10 bases fit TRBD2. With V trimmed by 3 bases and J by 5 bases, 5 bases remained unmatched. From germline, CDR1 is SGHRS and CDR2 YFSETQ. The CDR3 contains 15 residues.

This clonotype has ten or more counts. The chain couples TRBV4-2 to TRBJ2-1, with D perhaps matching TRBD2 (5 bases). Trimming left V 0 bases short and J 2 bases short, with 17 bases between. Per the germline V gene, CDR1 is LGHNA and CDR2 is YNFKEQ. The CDR3 length is 18 residues. CDR3 in DNA: TGTGCCAGCAGCCAAGATCCACGGAGGCGAGACGCCTACAATGAGCAGTTCTTC. Translation gives CASSQDPRRRDAYNEQFF.

This clonotype has at least ten counts. CDR3 sequence reads: CRPTGTGQETQYF. CDR3 DNA sequence: TGCAGGCCTACGGGGACAGGTCAAGAGACCCAGTACTTC. J is TRBJ2-5 and V is TRBV20-1; 8 nucleotides agree with TRBD1. The CDR3 runs 13 residues. Germline CDR1 and CDR2: DFQATT and SNEGSKA (reference sequence).

This clonotype was detected ten times or more. The CDR3 loop is CASSPPTSLRAKNIQYF. The CDR3 DNA is TGTGCCAGCAGTCCCCCGACTAGCCTACGAGCCAAAAACATTCAGTACTTC. V is TRBV28 and J is TRBJ2-4; 7 bases line up with TRBD2. This CDR3 comprises 17 residues. Trimming removed 5 bases from V and 0 bases from J; junction bases left unmatched: 10. Germline CDR1 and CDR2: MDHEN and SYDVKM.

There are many counts of this clonotype. A read error may account for a junction end that differs from germline. The chain joins TRBV6-5 to TRBJ2-7; D is ambiguous. This CDR3 has 13 residues. Germline values: CDR1 MNHEY, CDR2 SVGAGI. Here the CDR3 DNA reads TGTGCCAGCAGTGACTCTCCCTCCTACGAGCAGTACTTC. Its protein is CASSDSPSYEQYF.

This clonotype was found a few times. This chain connects TRBV20-1 to TRBJ2-3; weak D call: TRBD2 (6 bases). CDR1 and CDR2 from the germline V gene are DFQATT and SNEGSKA (reference sequence). This CDR3 region has 14 residues. V lost 3 bases and J 0 bases, leaving 10 bases between the germline ends. CDR3 region: CSAREGGSTDTQYF. CDR3 bases: TGCAGTGCTAGGGAGGGCGGGAGCACAGATACGCAGTATTTT.

This clonotype was seen at least ten times. CDR3 region: CASSEFGSLNQPQHF. CDR3 bases: TGTGCCAGCAGTGAATTTGGCAGCCTAAATCAGCCCCAGCATTTT. The chain recombines TRBV2 with TRBJ1-5, with D unclear. Trimming took 2 bases from V and 4 from J, leaving 12 bases between them. Germline values: CDR1 SNHLY, CDR2 FYNNEI. This CDR3 has 15 residues.

V gene TRBV7-2 combines with J gene TRBJ2-7; D tentatively reads TRBD1 or TRBD2 (5 bases each). Germline V gene lookup returns CDR1 SGHTA and CDR2 FQGNSA. V was shortened by 3 bases and J by 5 bases, with 14 bases between the two germline ends. The CDR3 runs to 14 residues. The DNA of the CDR3 is TGTGCCAGCAGCTTGGGGGATCGGCTGGACGAGCAGTACTTC. Its protein is CASSLGDRLDEQYF.

This clonotype was counted at least ten times. V usage is TRBV5-1 and J usage is TRBJ2-2, with TRBD2 matching 9 bases. Germline V gene data show CDR1 as SGHRS and CDR2 as YFSETQ. This CDR3 is 15 amino acids long. V gave up 2 bases and J gave up 1 base; unmatched junction bases: 0. CDR3 DNA: TGCGCCAGCAGCTTTAGCGGGAGGAACACCGGGGAGCTGTTTTTT. Its translation is CASSFSGRNTGELFF. The full variable domain, in which reference TRBV5-1 and TRBJ2-2 provide the parts outside the CDR3, is KAGVTQTPRYLIKTRGQQVTLSCSPISGHRSVSWYQQTPGQGLQFLFEYFSETQRNKGNFPGRFSGRQFSNSRSEMNVSTLELGDSALYLCASSFSGRNTGELFFGEGSRLTVL.

With respect to this clonotype: This may come from a read error, since a much larger clone is one base off. The gene calls are TRBV7-3 and TRBJ2-5; D may be TRBD1 or TRBD2 (5 bases each). Germline V gives CDR1 SGHTA, CDR2 FQGTGA. Trimming stripped 2 bases from V and 3 bases from J, with 7 bases between. The CDR3 contains 13 residues. For the CDR3, the DNA is TGTGCCAGCAGCTTAGTGGGGGAAGAGACCCAGTACTTC. The encoded protein is CASSLVGEETQYF.